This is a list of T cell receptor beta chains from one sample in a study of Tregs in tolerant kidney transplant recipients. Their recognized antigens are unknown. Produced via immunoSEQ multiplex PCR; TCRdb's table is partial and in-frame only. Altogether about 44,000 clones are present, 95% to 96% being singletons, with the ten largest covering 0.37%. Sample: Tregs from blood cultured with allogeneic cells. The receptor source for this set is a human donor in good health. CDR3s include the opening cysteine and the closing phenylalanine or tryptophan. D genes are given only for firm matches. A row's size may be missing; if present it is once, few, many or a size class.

CAWSVLGSGRLGTGELFF	TGTGCCTGGAGTGTACTTGGTAGCGGGAGACTAGGCACCGGGGAGCTGTTTTTT	TRBJ2-2	-	TRBD2	TRBV30
CSVVRTGLETQYF	TGCAGCGTTGTCCGGACAGGGCTTGAGACCCAGTACTTC	TRBJ2-5	-	TRBD1	TRBV29-1
CARPLAGEGETQYF	TGTGCCAGACCACTAGCGGGAGAGGGTGAGACCCAGTACTTC	TRBJ2-5	-	TRBD2	TRBV10-3
CASSLHTDTQYF	TGTGCCAGCAGCTTACACACAGATACGCAGTATTTT	TRBJ2-3	-	-	TRBV5-4
CASSPTTGAGTEAFF	TGTGCCAGCTCACCGACCACGGGGGCAGGCACTGAAGCTTTCTTT	TRBJ1-1	once	-	TRBV18
CASSVDRVYNEQFF	TGTGCCAGCAGTGTAGACAGGGTCTACAATGAGCAGTTCTTC	TRBJ2-1	-	TRBD1	TRBV6-1
CASRRTAQETQYF	TGTGCCAGCAGAAGGACAGCCCAAGAGACCCAGTACTTC	TRBJ2-5	-	-	TRBV6-6
CASSGDRQNTGELFF	TGTGCCAGCAGTGGGGACAGACAGAACACCGGGGAGCTGTTTTTT	TRBJ2-2	once	TRBD1	TRBV28
CASSETGTGSYEQYF	TGTGCCAGCAGCGAGACCGGGACAGGGTCCTACGAGCAGTACTTC	TRBJ2-7	-	TRBD1	TRBV11-2
CASSPLDWGGLQPQHF	TGTGCCAGTAGTCCCCTCGATTGGGGGGGCCTTCAGCCCCAGCATTTT	TRBJ1-5	-	-	TRBV19
CASRVMGQWNTEAFF	TGTGCCAGCAGGGTAATGGGACAGTGGAACACTGAAGCTTTCTTT	TRBJ1-1	-	TRBD1	TRBV2
CASSQVGRGTDTQYF	TGTGCCAGCAGCCAAGTGGGGCGAGGCACAGATACGCAGTATTTT	TRBJ2-3	-	-	TRBV14
CASSQGSSQPQHF	TGCGCCAGCAGCCAGGGGTCTTCCCAGCCCCAGCATTTT	TRBJ1-5	-	-	TRBV4-1
CASSVQGAWSPLHF	TGTGCCAGCAGCGTTCAGGGGGCTTGGTCACCCCTCCACTTT	TRBJ1-6	few	TRBD1	TRBV7-9
CASSSAPNTEAFF	TGTGCCAGCAGCTCGGCCCCGAACACTGAAGCTTTCTTT	TRBJ1-1	-	-	TRBV5-4
CASSWGGSSSGNTIYF	TGTGCCAGCAGCTGGGGGGGCAGTAGCTCTGGAAACACCATATATTTT	TRBJ1-3	-	-	TRBV5-4
CASRYDRSGPQHF	TGTGCCAGCAGGTATGACAGGTCCGGGCCCCAGCATTTT	TRBJ1-5	-	-	TRBV2
CASSRGQGVSGEQFF	TGTGCCAGCAGCAGGGGACAGGGAGTTAGTGGTGAGCAGTTCTTC	TRBJ2-1	-	TRBD1	TRBV11-3
CASTPSQGIYGYTF	TGTGCCAGCACCCCCTCCCAGGGTATCTATGGCTACACCTTC	TRBJ1-2	-	-	TRBV6-1
CASSRTDYNYGYTF	TGTGCCAGCAGCCGGACAGATTATAACTATGGCTACACCTTC	TRBJ1-2	-	-	TRBV11-2
CATSRDRETQYF	TGTGCCACCAGCAGAGACCGGGAGACCCAGTACTTC	TRBJ2-5	-	-	TRBV15
CASSQGQGTYEQYF	TGTGCCAGCTCACAGGGACAGGGCACCTACGAGCAGTACTTC	TRBJ2-7	-	TRBD1	TRBV18
CASSLAVQAGYEQYF	TGCGCCAGCAGCTTGGCAGTCCAGGCTGGCTACGAGCAGTACTTC	TRBJ2-7	-	-	TRBV5-1
CASRGQGGYSNQPQHF	TGTGCCAGCAGGGGCCAGGGGGGCTATAGCAATCAGCCCCAGCATTTT	TRBJ1-5	-	TRBD1	TRBV2
CASSLGGSGANVLTF	TGCGCCAGCAGCTTGGGGGGCTCTGGGGCCAACGTCCTGACTTTC	TRBJ2-6	once	-	TRBV5-1
CASSSGDSHEQYF	TGTGCCAGCAGCTCGGGGGACTCACACGAGCAGTACTTC	TRBJ2-7	-	-	TRBV11-3
CAISEYGQNYGYTF	TGTGCCATCAGTGAGTACGGACAGAACTATGGCTACACCTTC	TRBJ1-2	-	-	TRBV10-3
CASYPGTGDYGYTF	TGTGCCAGCTACCCAGGGACAGGGGACTATGGCTACACCTTC	TRBJ1-2	-	TRBD1	TRBV18
CASSEWTGLPGETQYF	TGCGCCAGCAGTGAGTGGACAGGGCTCCCGGGGGAGACCCAGTACTTC	TRBJ2-5	-	TRBD1	TRBV10-2
CAISGLAGGQETQYF	TGTGCCATCAGTGGGTTAGCGGGGGGCCAAGAGACCCAGTACTTC	TRBJ2-5	-	TRBD2	TRBV10-3
CAPWASGSVREQFF	TGCGCCCCCTGGGCTAGCGGGAGTGTAAGGGAGCAGTTCTTC	TRBJ2-1	-	TRBD2	TRBV10-1
CASSPLRAETQYF	TGTGCCAGTAGCCCACTAAGGGCGGAGACCCAGTACTTC	TRBJ2-5	once	-	TRBV19
CASSPQGAGELFF	TGTGCCAGCTCACCACAGGGGGCCGGGGAGCTGTTTTTT	TRBJ2-2	-	-	TRBV18
CASSPRTGITGAYEQYF	TGTGCCAGCAGTCCGCGGACAGGGATAACCGGAGCCTACGAGCAGTACTTC	TRBJ2-7	-	TRBD1	TRBV2
CASSLDSSGSSGELFF	TGTGCCAGCAGCTTAGATTCTAGCGGGAGTTCCGGGGAGCTGTTTTTT	TRBJ2-2	-	TRBD2	TRBV7-7
CASREPGVTNEKLFF	TGTGCCAGCAGGGAGCCGGGGGTAACTAATGAAAAACTGTTTTTT	TRBJ1-4	-	-	TRBV25-1
CSVGGVRTGNTIYF	TGCAGCGTTGGTGGGGTTCGTACTGGAAACACCATATATTTT	TRBJ1-3	-	-	TRBV29-1
CATVRFYQPQHF	TGCGCCACCGTGAGGTTTTATCAGCCCCAGCATTTT	TRBJ1-5	few	-	TRBV10-1
CASSFAGGETQYF	TGCGCCAGCAGCTTCGCAGGTGGAGAGACCCAGTACTTC	TRBJ2-5	-	-	TRBV5-1
CASSRRVGVFGELFF	TGTGCCAGCAGCCGACGTGTCGGGGTCTTTGGGGAGCTGTTTTTT	TRBJ2-2	-	-	TRBV7-2
CASSPRAGRDIQYF	TGTGCCAGCTCACCAAGGGCAGGGAGGGACATTCAGTACTTC	TRBJ2-4	-	TRBD2	TRBV18